This TCR beta chain was identified during a study of Graves' ophthalmopathy and Graves' hyperthyroidism. The ends were cut back, 5 bases at V and 2 bases at J, with 12 bases in the middle. This CDR3 is built from 14 residues. The germline CDR1 and CDR2 sequences are SGHNT and YENEEA. Concerning this clonotype: Its antigen is undetermined.

The TCR beta CDR3 regions underwent amplification from RNA transcripts. HTBI-primed RT-PCR formed the first round, and a multiplex PCR formed the second. One entry per CDR3 protein results from TCRdb running MiXCR on the multiplex PCR reads. This table has under 800,000 distinct CDR3 sequences, about 20% appearing once. Fresh peripheral blood, 8.5 to 10 ml, was the PBMC source. Study-wide results and limits: Sensitivity of approximately 70% and specificity of approximately 73% were achieved by the model that predicted ophthalmopathy progression.

The genes are TRBV11-3 and TRBJ2-5, with unresolved D. This TCR derives from a young woman with stable Graves' hyperthyroidism. Some clones in this sample may be carry-over from other donors' samples. Source material: peripheral blood. The CDR3 region is CASSAILLQETQYF. The CDR3 coding sequence is TGTGCCAGCAGCGCGATCCTGTTACAAGAGACCCAGTACTTC.